A selection of T cell receptor beta chains follows, all from one sample in a study of T cell responses to AZD1222 COVID-19 vaccine. Clones were sequenced by immunoSEQ multiplex PCR, and TCRdb holds only the in-frame ones, with some missing. The sample holds over 110,000 clones, roughly 88% seen once. Sequences were derived from peripheral blood, sampled 28 days after the second AZD1222 dose. Receptor source: an adult who received the AZD1222 COVID-19 vaccine. CDR3s include the opening cysteine and the closing phenylalanine or tryptophan.

TRBV6-5	TRBJ2-7	CATRGPTEQYF
TRBV6-4	TRBJ2-1	CASSDGLAGNEQFF
TRBV7-6	TRBJ1-1	CASSTAPGGTGNTEAFF
TRBV19	TRBJ1-4	CASSIETRGISTNEKLFF
TRBV9	TRBJ2-7	CASSVEGFGEQYF
TRBV6-1	TRBJ1-2	CASSEAPGRGPGYTF
TRBV28	TRBJ1-2	CASSLWGTGGQGYTF
TRBV19	TRBJ2-7	CARFEQYF
TRBV29-1	TRBJ2-1	CSADLGRTNNEQFF
TRBV2	TRBJ2-2	CASRGQITGELFF
TRBV6-5	TRBJ2-5	CASSYIGGETQYF
TRBV7-2	TRBJ2-1	CASSLASQRRDEQFF
TRBV5-1	TRBJ1-3	CASSPGGQGRSGNTIYF
TRBV27	TRBJ2-3	CASSLSVDTDTQYF
TRBV9	TRBJ1-6	CASSVGKSGSPLHF
TRBV10-3	TRBJ2-3	CAISERRLATSTDTQYF
TRBV6-5	TRBJ1-2	CASNSDRGYGYTF
TRBV6-5	TRBJ2-4	CASSYTGTANIQYF
TRBV7-9	TRBJ2-5	CASSLGLAGKETQYF
TRBV7-3	TRBJ2-2	CASSLTGVNTGELFF
TRBV14	TRBJ2-6	CASSQVPAHGANVLTF
TRBV2	TRBJ2-1	CASNERGLRRNEQFF
TRBV6-5	TRBJ1-6	CASIGANQNSPLHF
TRBV7-2	TRBJ2-7	CASSQAGVDEQYF
TRBV27	TRBJ2-7	CASKYDGTSIYEQYF
TRBV27	TRBJ1-2	CASSPQTGRHGYTF
TRBV10-2	TRBJ2-5	CASSQLDRDQETQYF
TRBV2	TRBJ1-2	CASSEGDYGYTF
TRBV6-4	TRBJ2-2	CASSDSTGQGTGELFF
TRBV30	TRBJ2-2	CAWSGGLPDTGELFF
TRBV6-1	TRBJ1-1	CASSEQEGNTEAFF
TRBV7-8	TRBJ1-2	CASSPRTGTNYGYTF
TRBV28	TRBJ1-2	CASSLQGAYGYTF
TRBV11-2	TRBJ2-7	CASSLGTAGYEQYF
TRBV7-2	TRBJ2-2	CASGTSGTYTGELFF
TRBV11-2	TRBJ1-4	CASSFGEKLFF
TRBV7-2	TRBJ1-2	CASSLVLGSMDGYTF
TRBV5-5	TRBJ1-3	CASSLGQVLSGNTIYF
TRBV5-5	TRBJ1-2	CASSSGIYGYTF
TRBV14	TRBJ2-3	CASSQDAAVSTDTQYF